This TCR beta chain stems from a study of T cells in Graves' hyperthyroidism and ophthalmopathy. Broader study findings: Ophthalmopathy could be told apart from stable hyperthyroidism with a 13 V-J model.

CDR3 size: 13 residues. Germline assignment: CDR1 SQVTM and CDR2 ANQGSEA. The ends were cut back, 8 bases at V and 3 bases at J, with 17 bases in the middle. With a duration under 2 months, the hyperthyroidism was newly diagnosed in patients aged 18 to 65. Exclusion of a patient resulted from uncontrolled infection, other autoimmune disease, pregnancy or lactation. Comment on this clonotype: Its matching antigen is unknown.

Using RNA transcripts as the source, TCR beta CDR3 regions were amplified. Researchers ran a first-round RT-PCR on the TCR CDR3 using the HTBI primer set. MiXCR, run by TCRdb on the multiplex PCR reads, gives a single entry per CDR3 protein. The sample has approximately 500,000 distinct CDR3 sequences, around 46% seen once. Sequencing used peripheral blood or thyroid tissue (not recorded which). The chain uses TRBV29-1 and TRBJ2-7, with D perhaps matching TRBD2 (6 bases). This TCR came from a woman between 18 and 29 years old with Graves' hyperthyroidism. DNA of the CDR3: TGCAGCATTAAACCGGGAGCAGGCTACGAGCAGTACTTC. Its translation: CSIKPGAGYEQYF.